The 9 T cell receptor beta chains reported below all come from one sample, sequenced in a study of blood T cell repertoires in COVID-19. The repertoire was sequenced with immunoSEQ multiplex PCR; TCRdb's copy has only in-frame clones and lacks some. This table holds approximately 300,000 clones, 80% to 95% found once. The sequencing input was peripheral blood. Receptor source: a woman younger than 45 with COVID-19, enrolled during active disease.

This clone was seen at least ten times. This rearrangement joins TRBV18 to TRBJ2-7, with D possibly TRBD1 on 6 matching bases. This CDR3 spans 15 amino acids. The V and J ends lost 2 bases and 6 bases respectively, with 17 bases between them. Germline CDR1 KGHSH, CDR2 LQKENI. In nucleotides, the CDR3 is TGTGCCAGCTCACCAGCCCTAGGCCGAGGGGGCGAGCAGTACTTC. Amino acids: CASSPALGRGGEQYF.

This chain joins TRBV6-2 or TRBV6-3 and TRBJ2-2; D unresolved. The CDR3 is 16 amino acids. V lost 4 bases to trimming and J lost 1 base, with 13 bases between them. Germline loops: CDR1 MNHEY, CDR2 SVGEGT. Here the CDR3 reads CASSFIGSGNTGELFF. The CDR3 nucleotides are TGTGCCAGCAGTTTTATCGGCTCGGGGAACACCGGGGAGCTGTTTTTT.

The chain has TRBV11-3 and TRBJ2-1; 8 bases agree with TRBD1. From germline, CDR1 is SGHNT and CDR2 YENEEA. The CDR3 is 16 amino acids. The V segment lost 5 bases and the J segment 0 bases; nucleotides outside the gene matches: 6. This CDR3 is CASSPRTGSSYNEQFF. The CDR3 DNA reads as TGTGCCAGCAGCCCAAGGACAGGGAGCTCCTACAATGAGCAGTTCTTC.

V and J are TRBV18 and TRBJ1-1; D uncertain. The germline CDR1 and CDR2 sequences are KGHSH and LQKENI. V lost 2 bases, J lost 2 bases, and 6 bases lay in between. This CDR3 is built from 13 residues. The CDR3 region has the DNA TGTGCCAGCTCACCAGACACCAACACTGAAGCTTTCTTT. It codes for CASSPDTNTEAFF.

The V gene is TRBV11-2, the J gene TRBJ1-6; D gene ambiguous. The germline V gene encodes CDR1 SGHAT and CDR2 FQNNGV. The CDR3 is made up of 14 amino acids. With 2 bases removed from V and 3 bases from J, the gap between germline ends came to 5 bases. CDR3 DNA sequence: TGTGCCAGCAGCTTACAAAACTATAATTCACCCCTCCACTTT. This encodes CASSLQNYNSPLHF.

The chain employs TRBV12-5 and TRBJ2-7; maybe TRBD1 (6 bases). CDR1 LGHNT and CDR2 FRNRAP come from the germline V gene. The CDR3 extends over 14 amino acids. With 5 bases removed from V and 6 bases from J, the gap between germline ends came to 17 bases. The CDR3 nucleotides are TGTGCTAGTGGTCGCAGGGGTACGAATGGCGAGCAGTACTTC. Its protein is CASGRRGTNGEQYF.

V and J are TRBV2 and TRBJ2-7, with 14 bases that match TRBD2. The CDR3 is 15 residues long. Germline V gene lookup returns CDR1 SNHLY and CDR2 FYNNEI. The junction had 7 bases not matched to a gene; V was cut back by 7 bases and J by 5 bases. CDR3 region: CASNLGLAGVDEQYF. CDR3 bases: TGTGCCAGCAACCTGGGACTAGCGGGAGTAGACGAGCAGTACTTC.

The chain carries TRBV5-1 and TRBJ2-1; 13 bases fit TRBD2. Germline CDR1 reads SGHRS; CDR2 reads YFSETQ. The V and J ends lost 0 bases and 5 bases, in that order; junction bases with no gene match: 2. This CDR3 has 16 residues. CDR3 region: CASSLAGLAGNNEQFF. The CDR3 DNA reads as TGCGCCAGCAGCTTGGCGGGACTAGCGGGAAACAATGAGCAGTTCTTC.

The chain combines TRBV10-1 with TRBJ1-4; 8 nucleotides align to TRBD1. The V gene's germline CDR1 is WNHNN and CDR2 SYGVQD (reference sequence). CDR3 length: 14 amino acids. Trimming cost V 3 bases and J 7 bases; bases outside gene matches: 4. The CDR3 protein is CASSEGRGREKLFF. Here the CDR3 DNA reads TGCGCCAGCAGTGAAGGCAGGGGGCGTGAAAAACTGTTTTTT.